The 31 T cell receptor beta chains below all came from one sample that was sequenced in a study of post-analysis software for immune sequencing data. Study results and limitations: In patients, about 5 TRBV segments were more frequent than in controls, with TRBV5-6, TRBV5-1 and TRBV20-1 among them.

The antigens for these receptors are not known. Unique molecular identifiers were present in the TCR beta cDNA libraries. In TCRdb, the PCR reads were re-called with MiXCR into one record per CDR3 protein. The data show about half a million distinct CDR3 sequences, over 35% seen once. Sequencing input: blood. These receptor sequences come from a girl aged 5 to 17 with multiple sclerosis.

This clonotype has just one count. This sequence joins TRBV10-3 and TRBJ2-3; maybe TRBD1 (6 bases). Germline V gene lookup returns CDR1 ENHRY and CDR2 SYGVKD. CDR3 length: 15 residues. The ends were cut back, 8 bases at V and 2 bases at J, with 17 bases in the middle. The CDR3 loop reads CAIGESDSYTDTQYF. The CDR3, as DNA: TGTGCCATCGGAGAATCGGACAGCTACACAGATACGCAGTATTTT.

The chain is built from TRBV14 and TRBJ2-3, with 9 bases fitting TRBD2. Germline CDR1 is SGHDN and CDR2 is FVKESK. This CDR3 has 15 residues. After removal of 4 bases from V and 0 bases from J, the junction contained 2 bases not matched to a gene. The chain's CDR3 is CASSPSGISTDTQYF. CDR3 in DNA: TGTGCCAGCAGCCCTAGCGGGATAAGCACAGATACGCAGTATTTT.

V usage is TRBV7-3 and J usage is TRBJ2-3; D is undetermined. The V and J ends lost 5 bases and 6 bases respectively, with 15 bases between them. Germline CDR1 SGHTA, CDR2 FQGTGA. The CDR3 is made up of 14 amino acids. CDR3 in amino acids: CASSPALRADTQYF. The DNA of the CDR3 is TGTGCCAGCAGCCCGGCCCTTAGGGCGGATACGCAGTATTTT.

The table lists this clonotype with a few counts. The chain links TRBV7-9 to TRBJ2-7, with D perhaps matching TRBD2 (5 bases). The V end was cut by 5 bases, the J end by 0 bases, with 14 bases between. CDR1 and CDR2 from the germline V gene are SEHNR and FQNEAQ (reference sequence). CDR3 length: 15 amino acids. The CDR3 DNA sequence: TGTGCCAGCAGCCCTTCGTGGGAGAGCTCCTACGAGCAGTACTTC. Its translation is CASSPSWESSYEQYF.

This chain uses TRBV5-1 with TRBJ2-3; no clear D gene. V dropped 0 bases and J dropped 2 bases, with 13 bases sitting between them. The CDR3 has 16 amino acids. Germline V lookup: CDR1 SGHRS, CDR2 YFSETQ. CDR3 residues: CASSLAGPRHTDTQYF. The CDR3 nucleotides read TGCGCCAGCAGCTTGGCAGGCCCTCGGCACACAGATACGCAGTATTTT.

This clonotype was recorded only once. This chain joins TRBV5-1 and TRBJ2-1; 9 bases map to TRBD2. With 0 bases clipped from V and 4 bases from J, the junction kept 8 bases outside the gene matches. CDR1 is SGHRS and CDR2 is YFSETQ in the germline V gene. The CDR3 extends over 17 amino acids. CDR3 protein: CASSLEPSGTSYNEQFF. The CDR3 DNA is TGCGCCAGCAGCTTGGAGCCTAGCGGGACATCATACAATGAGCAGTTCTTC. Using reference TRBV5-1 and TRBJ2-1 for the parts outside the CDR3, the full variable domain is KAGVTQTPRYLIKTRGQQVTLSCSPISGHRSVSWYQQTPGQGLQFLFEYFSETQRNKGNFPGRFSGRQFSNSRSEMNVSTLELGDSALYLCASSLEPSGTSYNEQFFGPGTRLTVL.

This clonotype was counted only a few times. The chain has TRBV5-1 and TRBJ2-7, with 10 nucleotides matching TRBD2. The CDR3 is 15 residues long. CDR1 and CDR2 from the germline V gene are SGHRS and YFSETQ. With 4 bases clipped from V and 2 bases from J, the junction kept 6 bases outside the gene matches. The CDR3 protein is CASSGTSARPYEQYF. As DNA, the CDR3 is TGCGCCAGCAGCGGGACTAGCGCCCGACCCTACGAGCAGTACTTC.

A few counts support this clonotype. The junction does not match germline at one end; this may be a read error. V and J are TRBV29-1 and TRBJ1-2, with 11 positions matching TRBD1. The germline gives CDR1 SQVTM, CDR2 ANQGSEA. The CDR3 sequence is 15 residues long. This CDR3 is CSVEGSGQGGYDYTF. CDR3 coding DNA: TGCAGCGTTGAGGGTTCGGGACAGGGGGGCTATGACTACACCTTC.

This clonotype was observed a few times. The chain uses TRBV12-3 or TRBV12-4 and TRBJ1-1, with D unclear. With 7 bases removed from V and 5 bases from J, the gap between germline ends came to 8 bases. CDR3 size: 11 residues. CDR3 nucleotide sequence: TGTGCCAGCACCGTAGGTACTGAAGCTTTCTTT. The encoded protein is CASTVGTEAFF.

This chain joins TRBV9 and TRBJ2-1, with 8 bases lining up with TRBD2. Germline assignment: CDR1 SGDLS and CDR2 YYNGEE. The length of the CDR3 is 15 residues. Germline trimming cut 0 bases from V and 4 bases from J; bases unmatched to any gene: 3. The CDR3 nucleotides are TGTGCCAGCAGCGTAGCAGCGGGAGAGTACAATGAGCAGTTCTTC. Translated: CASSVAAGEYNEQFF.

The chain is built from TRBV20-1 and TRBJ2-5; TRBD1 or TRBD2 may be the D gene (5 bases each). The J call could be wrong; TRBJ2-7 is a better fit for the DNA end. From germline, CDR1 is DFQATT and CDR2 SNEGSKA (reference sequence). This CDR3 contains 14 residues. The CDR3 bases are TGCAGTGCTAGAGTAGGGGCGGGCTCCTACGAGCAGTACTTC. This encodes CSARVGAGSYEQYF.

This chain joins TRBV6-5 and TRBJ1-1; 9 bases fit TRBD1. V dropped 4 bases and J dropped 10; count of bases not matched to a gene: 4. Germline V gene sequence: CDR1 MNHEY, CDR2 SVGAGI. The CDR3 length is 12 residues. CDR3: CASSSTGGGAFF. In DNA form, the CDR3 reads TGTGCCAGCAGTTCTACAGGGGGCGGAGCTTTCTTT.

This clonotype occurred a few times. As DNA, the CDR3 is TGTGCCTGGAGTGGAGGCGCGGTGGAGTTCTTC. Residues: CAWSGGAVEFF. The V gene is TRBV30, the J gene TRBJ2-1; D unclear. This CDR3 spans 11 amino acids. V lost 1 base, J lost 14 bases, and 12 bases lay in between. In germline, CDR1 is GTSNPN, CDR2 SVGIG (reference sequence).

The chain has TRBV25-1 and TRBJ2-2; unclear D gene. Trimming cost V 2 bases and J 1 base, with 5 bases left between them. Per the germline V gene, CDR1 is MGHDK and CDR2 is SYGVNS. The CDR3 totals 14 residues. As DNA, the CDR3 is TGTGCCAGCAGTGAAGGAGAGAACACCGGGGAGCTGTTTTTT. Its protein product is CASSEGENTGELFF.

The chain employs TRBV29-1 and TRBJ1-2; 10 positions match TRBD1. The CDR3 is 14 residues long. Germline assignment: CDR1 SQVTM and CDR2 ANQGSEA. The J segment lost 2 bases and the V segment lost 6 bases, leaving 6 bases of the junction unmatched. The CDR3 sequence is CSVEKGQGNYGYTF. CDR3 nucleotide sequence: TGCAGCGTGGAAAAGGGACAGGGGAACTATGGCTACACCTTC.

Details on this clonotype: Relative to the germline gene, one junction end is altered; a read error may explain this. The chain is built from TRBV18 and TRBJ1-2, with D tentatively TRBD1 (6 bases). The length of the CDR3 is 16 residues. From germline, CDR1 is KGHSH and CDR2 LQKENI. The CDR3 loop is CASSPRPALGAEGYTF. The CDR3 region has the DNA TGTGCCAGCTCACCACGGCCGGCGCTGGGGGCGGAAGGCTACACCTTT.

This clonotype turned up a few times. This chain connects TRBV7-2 to TRBJ2-1; the D is unclear. Germline assignment: CDR1 SGHTA and CDR2 FQGNSA. The CDR3 has 16 amino acids. V was cut by 5 bases and J by 5 bases, with 19 bases left in between. The CDR3 region has the DNA TGTGCCAGCAGCCCGATGGGTGCTAAAAGAGACAATGAGCAGTTCTTC. Its translation: CASSPMGAKRDNEQFF.

In its sample, this clonotype was seen a few times. The V and J genes are TRBV7-3 and TRBJ2-7, with TRBD1 matching over 8 bases. V was clipped by 5 bases and J by 4 bases; unmatched bases: 4. The CDR3 is 13 amino acids. CDR1 is SGHTA, CDR2 FQGTGA, per germline. The CDR3 loop is CASSLGQEYEQYF. CDR3 nucleotide sequence: TGTGCCAGCAGCCTGGGACAGGAATACGAGCAGTACTTC.

The chain combines TRBV5-1 with TRBJ1-2, with D possibly being TRBD1 (5 bases). Trimming took off 2 bases at V and 6 bases at J, with 20 bases between the two ends. The germline V gene encodes CDR1 SGHRS and CDR2 YFSETQ. The CDR3 sequence is 16 residues long. In nucleotides, the CDR3 is TGCGCCAGCAGCTTAGAACAACCGGACATCGGGCATGGCTACACCTTC. Translated: CASSLEQPDIGHGYTF. Looking up the rest from reference TRBV5-1 and TRBJ1-2 gives the full variable domain: KAGVTQTPRYLIKTRGQQVTLSCSPISGHRSVSWYQQTPGQGLQFLFEYFSETQRNKGNFPGRFSGRQFSNSRSEMNVSTLELGDSALYLCASSLEQPDIGHGYTFGSGTRLTVV.

This clonotype was detected a few times. The chain recombines TRBV4-1 with TRBJ1-5; 7 bases are shared with TRBD1. Germline trimming cut 1 base from V and 5 bases from J; bases unmatched to any gene: 2. Germline CDR1 reads MGHRA; CDR2 reads YSYEKL. The CDR3 length is 14 residues. The CDR3: CASSQGGTDQPQHF. The CDR3 coding sequence is TGCGCCAGCAGCCAAGGGGGGACAGATCAGCCCCAGCATTTT.

V is TRBV12-3 or TRBV12-4 and J is TRBJ2-1, with 11 bases fitting TRBD2. CDR3 size: 14 residues. Trimming at V came to 5 bases and at J to 7 bases, leaving 4 bases not matched to a gene. CDR3 sequence (DNA): TGTGCCAGCAGTATTAGCGGGAGGGTTAATGAGCAGTTCTTC. Translated, it gives CASSISGRVNEQFF.

The J gene is TRBJ2-4, the V gene TRBV28; D possibly corresponds to TRBD1 (6 bases). The DNA end is more similar to TRBJ2-7, so the J call may be wrong. Per the germline V gene, CDR1 is MDHEN and CDR2 is SYDVKM. The CDR3 contains 15 residues. The DNA for the CDR3 is TGTGCCAGCAGTTTATTTTTGGACAGTGGCTACGAGCAGTACTTC. This translates into CASSLFLDSGYEQYF.

The chain employs TRBV6-5 and TRBJ2-1, with 7 bases identical to TRBD2. This CDR3 is built from 16 residues. V shed 6 bases, J shed 4 bases, and the junction held 12 bases outside the gene matches. Germline V gene sequence: CDR1 MNHEY, CDR2 SVGAGI. The CDR3 here is CASSRMSGMTYNEQFF. In DNA form, the CDR3 reads TGTGCCAGCAGCCGTATGAGCGGGATGACTTACAATGAGCAGTTCTTC.

As to this clonotype: An end of the junction does not agree with germline; a read error may underlie this. This chain connects TRBV19 to TRBJ2-1; perhaps D is TRBD1 or TRBD2 (5 bases each). Looked up from germline, CDR1 is LNHDA and CDR2 is SQIVND (reference sequence). The CDR3 contains 17 residues. The CDR3 nucleotides read TGTGCCAGTAGAGGGGACCCGCGAGGTTCCTCCTACAATGAGCGGTTCTTC. Protein: CASRGDPRGSSYNERFF.

In its sample, this clonotype was seen a few times. The chain is built from TRBV29-1 and TRBJ1-4; D is undetermined. The CDR3 has 15 amino acids. Germline CDR1 reads SQVTM; CDR2 reads ANQGSEA. V gave up 4 bases and J gave up 2 bases, with 14 bases separating them. CDR3 in DNA: TGCAGCGTTGGATCCCCTGGTGGGACTAATGAAAAACTGTTTTTT. Residues: CSVGSPGGTNEKLFF.

This chain links TRBV6-6 with TRBJ2-3, with 8 bases that match TRBD1. Trimming cost V 6 bases and J 2 bases; bases outside gene matches: 13. The CDR3 length is 17 residues. The germline gives CDR1 MNHNY, CDR2 SVGAGI (reference sequence). For the CDR3, the DNA is TGTGCCAGCAGGCGCCACCCGCAGGGGGCCCCCACAGATACGCAGTATTTT. Protein product: CASRRHPQGAPTDTQYF.

This clonotype has just one count. This rearrangement joins TRBV2 to TRBJ1-2; TRBD1 agrees at 10 bases. Germline V gene sequence: CDR1 SNHLY, CDR2 FYNNEI. Losses at the gene ends were 6 bases for V and 7 bases for J; bases not matched to a gene: 11. CDR3 length equals 15 residues. The chain's CDR3 is CASRVRTGGSGGYTF. CDR3 DNA: TGTGCCAGCAGGGTCCGGACAGGGGGATCGGGTGGCTACACCTTC.

In this sample, this clonotype turned up a few times. The chain is built from TRBV20-1 and TRBJ1-2; TRBD1 is a possible D gene (5 bases). This CDR3 has 14 residues. Germline V gene lookup returns CDR1 DFQATT and CDR2 SNEGSKA (reference sequence). V was clipped by 3 bases and J by 4 bases, with 15 bases between them. The chain's CDR3 is CSASKGFRGYGYTF. CDR3 in DNA: TGCAGTGCTAGTAAGGGGTTTCGGGGCTATGGCTACACCTTC.

V gene TRBV11-1 combines with J gene TRBJ2-2, with 7 bases identical to TRBD1. The length of the CDR3 is 17 residues. J was trimmed by 0 bases and V by 5 bases; bases with no gene match: 9. Germline CDR1 reads SGHAT; CDR2 reads FQDESV (reference sequence). This CDR3 reads CASSLSPGTANTGELFF. CDR3 bases: TGTGCCAGCAGCCTCTCCCCCGGGACAGCGAACACCGGGGAGCTGTTTTTT.

The rearrangement links TRBV29-1 to TRBJ2-6; D might be TRBD1 (5 bases). Germline loops: CDR1 SQVTM, CDR2 ANQGSEA. V dropped 0 bases and J dropped 3 bases, with 12 bases sitting between them. The length of the CDR3 is 16 residues. CDR3 protein: CSVEDRGARGANVLTF. The CDR3 DNA reads as TGCAGCGTTGAAGATCGTGGGGCGCGTGGGGCCAACGTCCTGACTTTC.

This clonotype occurred a few times. The gene calls are TRBV27 and TRBJ2-7; 11 bases are shared with TRBD1. V shed 3 bases and J 3 bases; nucleotides not matched to a gene: 4. This CDR3 contains 15 residues. Germline CDR1 is MNHEY and CDR2 is SMNVEV (reference sequence). The CDR3 sequence is CASSFTGQGGYEQYF. The CDR3, as DNA: TGTGCCAGCAGTTTTACGGGACAGGGGGGCTACGAGCAGTACTTC.